The 2 T cell receptor beta chains below were found in one sample sequenced in a study of early T cells in non-severe SARS-CoV-2 infection. TCRdb called the 5' RACE reads again in MiXCR, with one record for every CDR3 protein. The sample includes about 81,000 distinct CDR3 sequences, 13% to 15% of them seen just once. The specimen sequenced was whole blood. The origin of the receptors is an adult who was a healthcare worker with PCR-confirmed SARS-CoV-2 infection or an uninfected control (not recorded which).

In its sample, this clonotype was seen a few times. The V and J genes are TRBV19 and TRBJ2-3, with 14 bases matching TRBD2. The germline V gene encodes CDR1 LNHDA and CDR2 SQIVND (reference sequence). Trimming cost V 4 bases and J 6 bases; bases outside gene matches: 6. There are 16 residues in the CDR3. CDR3 sequence (DNA): TGTGCCAGTAGTACGGGACTAGCGGGGGAAGGGGATACGCAGTATTTT. It yields the protein CASSTGLAGEGDTQYF. The full variable domain, with the rest looked up from reference TRBV19 and TRBJ2-3, is DGGITQSPKYLFRKEGQNVTLSCEQNLNHDAMYWYRQDPGQGLRLIYYSQIVNDFQKGDIAEGYSVSREKKESFPLTVTSAQKNPTAFYLCASSTGLAGEGDTQYFGPGTRLTVL.

The chain joins TRBV6-6 to TRBJ2-5; D is undetermined. Germline values: CDR1 MNHNY, CDR2 SVGAGI (reference sequence). Trimming removed 0 bases at V and 5 bases at J, with 10 bases between. The CDR3 length is 14 residues. The CDR3 sequence: CASSYSGLEETQYF. In DNA, the CDR3 is TGTGCCAGCAGTTACTCGGGCCTTGAGGAGACCCAGTACTTC.